Presented here are 17 T cell receptor beta chains from one specimen sequenced in a study of T cell responses to AZD1222 COVID-19 vaccine. The repertoire was sequenced with immunoSEQ multiplex PCR; TCRdb's copy has only in-frame clones and lacks some. The table includes approximately 190,000 clones, 90% to 95% detected once. The input for sequencing was peripheral blood, taken 28 days after the second AZD1222 dose. Receptors were obtained from an adult who received the AZD1222 COVID-19 vaccine.

The chain uses TRBV3-1 (or the pseudogene TRBV3-2) and TRBJ1-1, with a tentative D call TRBD1 (5 bases). This CDR3 contains 15 residues. Germline V gives CDR1 LGHDT, CDR2 YNNKEL (reference sequence). With 0 bases removed from V and 5 bases from J, the gap between germline ends came to 13 bases. In nucleotides, the CDR3 is TGTGCCAGCAGCCAAGATTATGGGGCAAGTACTGAAGCTTTCTTT. Encoded protein: CASSQDYGASTEAFF.

The chain links TRBV28 to TRBJ2-1, with 10 bases identical to TRBD1. After removal of 6 bases from V and 8 bases from J, the junction contained 7 bases not matched to a gene. This CDR3 is built from 14 residues. Per the germline V gene, CDR1 is MDHEN and CDR2 is SYDVKM. The CDR3 sequence is CASSLTGGSDEQFF. In DNA, the CDR3 is TGTGCCAGCAGCCTGACAGGGGGCAGTGATGAGCAGTTCTTC.

This chain links TRBV6-6 with TRBJ2-1, with a weak D call TRBD1 (5 bases). Looked up from germline, CDR1 is MNHNY and CDR2 is SVGAGI (reference sequence). Between the trimmed V and J ends, which lost 0 bases and 4 bases, there was a span of 13 bases. The CDR3 spans 16 residues. The CDR3 bases are TGTGCCAGCAGTTACTCGATACAGGTCCCTTACAATGAGCAGTTCTTC. This translates into CASSYSIQVPYNEQFF.

The rearrangement joins TRBV27 to TRBJ2-7; TRBD1 matches at 10 bases. The CDR3 loop spans 14 amino acids. The junction had 4 bases not matched to a gene; V was cut back by 3 bases and J by 5 bases. CDR1 MNHEY and CDR2 SMNVEV come from the germline V gene (reference sequence). CDR3 region: CASSLGQGNHEQYF. CDR3 nucleotide sequence: TGTGCCAGCAGTTTGGGACAGGGGAACCACGAGCAGTACTTC.

V and J are TRBV4-1 and TRBJ2-1; no definite D call. V was pared by 3 bases and J by 9 bases, with 12 bases between. CDR1 is MGHRA and CDR2 is YSYEKL in the germline V gene. CDR3 length: 13 amino acids. DNA for the CDR3: TGCGCCAGCAGCCACCCCTCTAGTGGTGAGCAGTTCTTC. The encoded protein is CASSHPSSGEQFF.

The chain is built from TRBV19 and TRBJ1-2; D gene ambiguous. The germline V and J ends were trimmed by 4 bases and 8 bases, with 11 bases remaining between them. The CDR3 is 12 amino acids. Germline V gives CDR1 LNHDA, CDR2 SQIVND (reference sequence). CDR3 protein: CASSKEVEGYTF. As DNA, the CDR3 is TGTGCCAGTAGTAAGGAGGTTGAGGGCTACACCTTC. Complete variable domain (other parts from reference TRBV19 and TRBJ1-2): DGGITQSPKYLFRKEGQNVTLSCEQNLNHDAMYWYRQDPGQGLRLIYYSQIVNDFQKGDIAEGYSVSREKKESFPLTVTSAQKNPTAFYLCASSKEVEGYTFGSGTRLTVV.

The chain links TRBV2 to TRBJ1-3; 8 positions agree with TRBD1. Per the germline V gene, CDR1 is SNHLY and CDR2 is FYNNEI. Trimming took 2 bases from V and 0 from J; bases not matched to a gene: 3. This CDR3 region has 16 residues. CDR3 residues: CASSEQGAHSGNTIYF. For the CDR3, the DNA is TGTGCCAGCAGTGAACAGGGGGCGCACTCTGGAAACACCATATATTTT.

This clone was found once. DNA for the CDR3: TGTGCCAGCAGCTCGAACACTGAAGCTTTCTTT. Translated, it gives CASSSNTEAFF. The J gene is TRBJ1-1, the V gene TRBV2; unclear D gene. There are 11 residues in the CDR3. Trimming took off 6 bases at V and 1 base at J, with 3 bases between the two ends. Germline assignment: CDR1 SNHLY and CDR2 FYNNEI.

The count of this clone is one. The rearrangement links TRBV11-1 to TRBJ2-2; D is undetermined. Trimming removed 5 bases at V and 0 bases at J, with 10 bases between. This CDR3 has 15 residues. Germline V gives CDR1 SGHAT, CDR2 FQDESV (reference sequence). The CDR3 sequence: CASSDTRTNTGELFF. For the CDR3, the DNA is TGTGCCAGCAGCGACACAAGAACGAACACCGGGGAGCTGTTTTTT. The complete variable domain, with remaining parts taken from reference TRBV11-1 and TRBJ2-2, reads EAEVAQSPRYKITEKSQAVAFWCDPISGHATLYWYRQILGQGPELLVQFQDESVVDDSQLPKDRFSAERLKGVDSTLKIQPAELGDSAMYLCASSDTRTNTGELFFGEGSRLTVL.

The chain carries TRBV6-6 and TRBJ1-6, with D unclear. Trimming took 6 bases from V and 10 from J, leaving 10 bases between them. The CDR3 runs to 12 residues. Germline-derived CDR1 and CDR2 are MNHNY and SVGAGI (reference sequence). In DNA, the CDR3 is TGTGCCAGCAGACCAGCTGAGTCACCCCTCCACTTT. Residues: CASRPAESPLHF.

V usage is TRBV9 and J usage is TRBJ1-2, with TRBD1 matching over 8 bases. The CDR3 is 16 amino acids. The germline gives CDR1 SGDLS, CDR2 YYNGEE. Trimming took 3 bases from V and 4 from J; bases not matched to a gene: 11. The CDR3 DNA follows: TGTGCCAGCAGCGGCCCTCCAGGGGGCCTAGGCTATGGCTACACCTTC. Translation: CASSGPPGGLGYGYTF. The variable domain in full, completed from reference TRBV9 and TRBJ1-2, reads DSGVTQTPKHLITATGQRVTLRCSPRSGDLSVYWYQQSLDQGLQFLIQYYNGEERAKGNILERFSAQQFPDLHSELNLSSLELGDSALYFCASSGPPGGLGYGYTFGSGTRLTVV.

The J gene is TRBJ1-6, the V gene TRBV2, with D possibly matching TRBD1 (5 bases). In germline, CDR1 is SNHLY, CDR2 FYNNEI. V lost 4 bases to trimming and J lost 0 bases, with 7 bases between them. The CDR3 consists of 15 residues. The CDR3 nucleotides read TGTGCCAGCAGTGGGGACGGCTCCTATAATTCACCCCTCCACTTT. It codes for CASSGDGSYNSPLHF.

The V and J genes are TRBV6-5 and TRBJ1-6; tentative D call: TRBD1 (5 bases). Germline CDR1 is MNHEY and CDR2 is SVGAGI. V was cut by 6 bases and J by 8 bases, with 14 bases left in between. The CDR3 runs 14 residues. CDR3 amino acids: CASRPGTTHSPLHF. Written as DNA, the CDR3 is TGTGCCAGCAGGCCGGGGACGACGCATTCACCCCTCCACTTT.

This clone appeared once. This chain connects TRBV7-3 to TRBJ1-6, with D tentatively TRBD1 (5 bases). The V end lost 2 bases, the J end lost 10 bases, and 12 bases lay between the germline ends. Germline V CDR1 and CDR2: SGHTA, FQGTGA. The CDR3 has 14 residues. CDR3 bases: TGTGCCAGCAGCTTACAGGGCCTAGGGTCACCCCTCCACTTT. Translated, it gives CASSLQGLGSPLHF.

The sample holds one count of this clone. The rearrangement joins TRBV5-1 to TRBJ2-1; D might be TRBD1 (5 bases). The CDR3 contains 14 residues. Per the germline V gene, CDR1 is SGHRS and CDR2 is YFSETQ. Trimming left V 6 bases short and J 8 bases short, with 18 bases between. The CDR3 reads CASNGHGPFDEQFF. CDR3 in DNA: TGCGCCAGCAATGGACACGGGCCTTTCGATGAGCAGTTCTTC.

V and J are TRBV7-3 and TRBJ2-2; D unresolved. Germline values: CDR1 SGHTA, CDR2 FQGTGA. This CDR3 has 12 residues. V gave up 3 bases and J gave up 7 bases, with 6 bases separating them. CDR3 loop: CASSFYHGELFF. In nucleotides, the CDR3 is TGTGCCAGCAGCTTTTACCACGGGGAGCTGTTTTTT.

The chain employs TRBV6-5 and TRBJ1-1; no clear D. CDR3 size: 13 residues. V lost 4 bases and J 0 bases, leaving 6 bases between the germline ends. The germline V gene encodes CDR1 MNHEY and CDR2 SVGAGI. The CDR3 loop reads CASSLTMNTEAFF. CDR3 in DNA: TGTGCCAGCAGTTTGACAATGAACACTGAAGCTTTCTTT.